The TCR beta chain described here comes from a study of siplizumab effects on memory and regulatory T cells. Broader study findings: The study did not confirm that proliferating Tregs from siplizumab cultures were suppressive. An assignable phenotype, naive or memory, was missing from roughly 76-95% of proliferating CD4+ or CD8+ clones. Naive T cell populations appeared to exhibit greater diversity than memory cells and appeared to be major alloresponse contributors. Alloreactive CD4+ clones that could be mapped were on average 68.8% Treg-derived with siplizumab, against over 25% in controls.

As regards this clone: Its cognate antigen is unknown.

Sequenced by immunoSEQ multiplex PCR; TCRdb stores in-frame clones only, minus some. Counted here are about 94,000 clones, around 94% occurring once; the ten biggest clones make up around 0.33%. Germline assignment: CDR1 SGDLS and CDR2 YYNGEE. The V end lost 4 bases, the J end lost 7 bases, and 15 bases lay between the germline ends. The CDR3 is 13 amino acids. The sample was non-Treg CD4+ T cells sorted from blood. J is TRBJ2-7 and V is TRBV9, with D maybe TRBD1 (6 bases). The TCR originated in a human donor in good health. The CDR3 bases are TGTGCCAGCAGCTCCACCAGCCAGGGGGAGCAGTACTTC. Its protein product is CASSSTSQGEQYF.